These 3 T cell receptor beta chains share one sample of origin, sequenced in a study of blood T cell repertoires in COVID-19. This table comes from immunoSEQ multiplex PCR, and its TCRdb copy is limited to in-frame clones, with some not included. Of around 130,000 clones in the sample, roughly 90% were seen once. Sample: peripheral blood. All receptors come from a man in his 60s with COVID-19, enrolled during active disease.

This clone was observed a few times. V is TRBV6-5 and J is TRBJ2-1, with D maybe TRBD2 (6 bases). The CDR3 length is 12 residues. Trimming stripped 11 bases from V and 14 bases from J, with 22 bases between. Germline V gene sequence: CDR1 MNHEY, CDR2 SVGAGI. CDR3 amino acids: CAGGASISQEFF. As DNA, the CDR3 is TGTGCCGGCGGGGCTAGCATCTCCCAGGAGTTCTTC.

This clone was seen more than once but under ten times. The chain recombines TRBV28 with TRBJ2-5; tentative D call: TRBD2 (6 bases). Germline loops: CDR1 MDHEN, CDR2 SYDVKM. The CDR3 consists of 12 residues. Between the trimmed V and J ends, which lost 6 bases and 2 bases, there was a span of 7 bases. The CDR3 sequence is CASREGQETQYF. The CDR3 bases are TGTGCCAGCAGGGAGGGGCAAGAGACCCAGTACTTC. Combining the CDR3 with reference TRBV28 and TRBJ2-5 gives the whole variable domain DVKVTQSSRYLVKRTGEKVFLECVQDMDHENMFWYRQDPGLGLRLIYFSYDVKMKEKGDIPEGYSVSREKKERFSLILESASTNQTSMYLCASREGQETQYFGPGTRLLVL.

This clone was picked up a small number of times. The chain uses TRBV6-6 and TRBJ1-2; 9 bases map to TRBD1. Germline V lookup: CDR1 MNHNY, CDR2 SVGAGI (reference sequence). This CDR3 is built from 13 residues. The V and J ends lost 2 bases and 8 bases, in that order; junction bases with no gene match: 3. The CDR3 nucleotides are TGTGCCAGCAGTTACGACAGGGGGAACGGCTACACCTTC. Translation: CASSYDRGNGYTF.